This is a list of T cell receptor beta chains from one sample in a study of T cells in localized non-small cell lung cancer. The method was immunoSEQ multiplex PCR; TCRdb's version includes in-frame clones alone and lacks a portion of them. The profile covers about 24,000 clones, with 88% appearing a single time and 6% to 6.5% taken by the ten largest. The specimen was PBMCs, collected before any cancer treatment. These receptors came from a man aged 40 to 70 with stage II lung adenocarcinoma. Both conserved end residues are part of each CDR3. D genes are given only for firm matches. Clone size is not always given. Where it is, it says once, few, many or a class for expanded clones.

abundance,v_gene,d_gene,j_gene,CDR3nt,CDR3aa
.,TRBV11-2,.,TRBJ2-7,TGTGCCAGCAGGAGCTCCTACGAGCAGTACTTC,CASRSSYEQYF
.,TRBV19,TRBD2,TRBJ2-5,TGTGCCAGTAGTATTTACGGGGGGTTCCAAGAGACCCAGTACTTC,CASSIYGGFQETQYF
.,TRBV21-1,.,TRBJ2-5,TGTGCCAGCAGCAATCTTTTACGGGGACTTTCAGCTTCAGGGGTTGAGACCCAGTACTTC,CASSNLLRGLSASGVETQYF
.,TRBV28,.,TRBJ2-1,TGTGCCAGCAGTCCCCACAGGGTGGGTAATGAGCAGTTCTTC,CASSPHRVGNEQFF
.,TRBV11-1,.,TRBJ1-1,TGTGCCAGCAGCCCGGGGGTTGTGAACACTGAAGCTTTCTTT,CASSPGVVNTEAFF
.,TRBV6-5,.,TRBJ1-5,TGTGCCAGCAGTGAACTTGGTGGCAATCAGCCCCAGCATTTT,CASSELGGNQPQHF
.,TRBV14,TRBD2,TRBJ2-7,TGTGCCAGCAGCCAGGCTAGCGGGAGCTACGAGCAGTACTTC,CASSQASGSYEQYF
.,TRBV6-5,TRBD1,TRBJ1-1,TGTGCCAGCATAGGACAGGGGGCTAGTGAAGCTTTCTTT,CASIGQGASEAFF
once,TRBV30,.,TRBJ1-4,TGTGCCTGGAGTGTTCAAATTAATGAAAAACTGTTTTTT,CAWSVQINEKLFF
.,TRBV6-5,.,TRBJ1-1,TGTGCCAGCAGTTACGTCGACAGGCCCACTGAAGCTTTCTTT,CASSYVDRPTEAFF
.,TRBV13,.,TRBJ2-2,TGTGCCAGCAGCTTACGATCCCTTACATACACCGGGGAGCTGTTTTTT,CASSLRSLTYTGELFF
once,TRBV5-4,TRBD1,TRBJ1-2,TGTGCCAGCAGCCCTAGAGGGGGCCCCCTCAGCTACACCTTC,CASSPRGGPLSYTF
.,TRBV30,.,TRBJ2-1,TGTGCCTGGTTGAGTTTAACGGGGGCGCCTTACAATGAGCAGTTCTTC,CAWLSLTGAPYNEQFF
.,TRBV5-1,TRBD1,TRBJ2-1,TGCGCCAGCGGACCAGGGGGCGCCTTAGGAGAGCAGTTCTTC,CASGPGGALGEQFF
.,TRBV27,TRBD2,TRBJ2-1,TGTGCCAGCAGTCAGACTAGCGGGGGACGATCCTACAATGAGCAGTTCTTC,CASSQTSGGRSYNEQFF
.,TRBV6-5,.,TRBJ2-5,TGTGCCAGCAGTCCCGACAGGGGAGGGGAGACCCAGTACTTC,CASSPDRGGETQYF
.,TRBV6-5,.,TRBJ2-1,TGTGCCAGCAGTTACGAGGCCCCCGCTAGCTACAATGAGCAGTTCTTC,CASSYEAPASYNEQFF
.,TRBV18,TRBD1,TRBJ2-1,TGTGCCAGCTCACCGAGGACAGGTATTTTGAGCTCCTACAATGAGCAGTTCTTC,CASSPRTGILSSYNEQFF
few,TRBV6-1,TRBD1,TRBJ1-3,TGTGCCACGGGACAGCACTCTGGAAACACCATATATTTT,CATGQHSGNTIYF
.,TRBV21-1,.,TRBJ2-5,TGTGCCAGCAGCAAAGTAGGGGGTTGGGAGACCCAGTACTTC,CASSKVGGWETQYF
.,TRBV2,TRBD1,TRBJ1-2,TGTGCCAGCCTCCGGACAGGCCTCTACTATGGCTACACCTTC,CASLRTGLYYGYTF
few,TRBV5-5,.,TRBJ2-1,TGTGCCAGCAGCATCGGAAGCTCCTACAATGAGCAGTTCTTC,CASSIGSSYNEQFF
once,TRBV5-1,TRBD1,TRBJ2-7,TGCGCCAGCCCCCCGAGCACAGGGGGCTTACCCGAGCAGTACTTC,CASPPSTGGLPEQYF
.,TRBV4-1,.,TRBJ1-2,TGCGCCAGCAGCCAAGATCAGGCCAGTAACTATGGCTACACCTTC,CASSQDQASNYGYTF